Sequencing of this T cell receptor (beta chain) was carried out in a study of cytomegalovirus exposure and HLA in healthy donors. The overall study: Earlier work reported 117 million unique TCR beta sequences from 180 million or so T cells. Broader study findings: Donors belonging to an Asian-associated ancestry cluster reportedly showed fewer N-insertions in productive TCRs than the approximately 670-donor mean, according to what a later analysis found. High specificity and sensitivity for cytomegalovirus status were reported for the classifier.

Notes on this clone: Its antigen is undetermined.

CDR1 is LGHNA and CDR2 is YSLEER in the germline V gene. This CDR3 region has 16 residues. Trimming removed 0 bases from V and 5 bases from J; junction bases left unmatched: 7. 13 Jbeta primers and 60 Vbeta primers were used for the PCR. Sequencing used immunoSEQ multiplex PCR; TCRdb keeps in-frame clones, though not all of them. There are roughly 170,000 clones in the sample; roughly 80% occur only once, and around 0.8% lies in the top ten. The chain couples TRBV4-3 to TRBJ2-1, with 7 positions matching TRBD2. This receptor was identified in a young woman in good health and CMV-seronegative. Material: PBMCs. CDR3 region: CASSQDRGRVHNEQFF. The CDR3 DNA follows: TGCGCCAGCAGCCAAGATCGAGGGAGGGTACACAATGAGCAGTTCTTC.